A single TCR beta chain is shown here with its context. Its antigen is still unknown. The CDR3 length is 13 residues. The germline V and J ends were trimmed by 4 bases and 6 bases, with 16 bases remaining between them. Germline V lookup: CDR1 GTSNPN, CDR2 SVGIG (reference sequence). The protocol was immunoSEQ multiplex PCR, while the TCRdb copy is restricted to in-frame clones and leaves out a portion. The sample has about 84,000 clones; around nine tenths are singletons. The data belong to a study of T cell responses to AZD1222 COVID-19 vaccine. The wider study: Pooling of second doses given at about 4 or about 12 weeks was done.

Study-level points and caveats: Only six or seven AZD1222 recipients were seropositive at baseline. Unmutated variant regions reportedly attract nearly half of all spike-specific TCRs. There were mostly white British donors and more females than males, and clonal diversity was possibly underestimated.

This clonotype originated in an adult in good health. The starting material was peripheral blood, obtained on day 0 of AZD1222 vaccination. The chain has TRBV30 and TRBJ2-7; a weak D match, TRBD1 (6 bases). The CDR3 spells CAWIVAGAGEQYF. For the CDR3, the DNA is TGTGCCTGGATTGTGGCAGGGGCAGGCGAGCAGTACTTC.